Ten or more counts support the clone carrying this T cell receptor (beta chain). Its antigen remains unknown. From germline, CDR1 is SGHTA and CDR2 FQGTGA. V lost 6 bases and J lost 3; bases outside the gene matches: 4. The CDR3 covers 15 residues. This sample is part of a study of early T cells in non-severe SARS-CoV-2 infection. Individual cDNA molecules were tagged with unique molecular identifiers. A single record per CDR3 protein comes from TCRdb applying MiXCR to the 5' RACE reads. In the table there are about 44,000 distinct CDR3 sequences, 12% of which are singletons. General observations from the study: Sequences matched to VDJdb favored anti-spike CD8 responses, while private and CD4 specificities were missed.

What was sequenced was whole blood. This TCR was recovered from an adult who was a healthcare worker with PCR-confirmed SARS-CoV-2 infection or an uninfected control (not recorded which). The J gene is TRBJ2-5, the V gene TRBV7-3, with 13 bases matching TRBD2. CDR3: CASSSGTSGKETQYF. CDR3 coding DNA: TGTGCCAGCAGTTCCGGGACTAGCGGGAAAGAGACCCAGTACTTC.